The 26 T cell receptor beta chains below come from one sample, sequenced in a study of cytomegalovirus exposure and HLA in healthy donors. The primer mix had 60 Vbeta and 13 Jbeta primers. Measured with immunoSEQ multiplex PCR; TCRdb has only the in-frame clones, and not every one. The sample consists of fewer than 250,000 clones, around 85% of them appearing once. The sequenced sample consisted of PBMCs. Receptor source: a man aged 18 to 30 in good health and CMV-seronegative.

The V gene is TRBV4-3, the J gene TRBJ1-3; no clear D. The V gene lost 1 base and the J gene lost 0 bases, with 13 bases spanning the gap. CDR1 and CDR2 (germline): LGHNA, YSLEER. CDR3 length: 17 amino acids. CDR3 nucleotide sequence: TGCGCCAGCAGCCAAGGTGCGGAGCCGAGCTCTGGAAACACCATATATTTT. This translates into CASSQGAEPSSGNTIYF.

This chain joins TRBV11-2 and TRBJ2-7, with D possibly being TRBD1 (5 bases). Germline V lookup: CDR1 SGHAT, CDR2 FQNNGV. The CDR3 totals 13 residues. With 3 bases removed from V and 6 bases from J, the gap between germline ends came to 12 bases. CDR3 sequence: CASSLETRGEQYF. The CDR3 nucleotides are TGTGCCAGCAGCTTGGAGACAAGGGGCGAGCAGTACTTC.

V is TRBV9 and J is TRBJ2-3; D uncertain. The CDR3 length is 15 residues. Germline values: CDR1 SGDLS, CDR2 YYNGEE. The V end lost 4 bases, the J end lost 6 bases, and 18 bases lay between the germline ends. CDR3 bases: TGTGCCAGCAGCCCCAGTAGCAATAGGTTCGATACGCAGTATTTT. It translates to CASSPSSNRFDTQYF.

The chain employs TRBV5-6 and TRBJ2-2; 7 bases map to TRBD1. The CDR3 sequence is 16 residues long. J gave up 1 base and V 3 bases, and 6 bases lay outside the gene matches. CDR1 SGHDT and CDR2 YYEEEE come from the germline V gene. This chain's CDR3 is CASSSLRTGNTGELFF. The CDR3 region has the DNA TGTGCCAGCAGCTCCCTCAGGACAGGGAACACCGGGGAGCTGTTTTTT.

The CDR3 here is CASSQGRGPYEQYF. Here the CDR3 DNA reads TGCGCCAGCAGCCAAGGCAGGGGGCCCTACGAGCAGTACTTC. J is TRBJ2-7 and V is TRBV4-3; 8 bases fit TRBD1. V was clipped by 1 base and J by 2 bases; unmatched bases: 1. In germline, CDR1 is LGHNA, CDR2 YSLEER. The CDR3 covers 14 residues.

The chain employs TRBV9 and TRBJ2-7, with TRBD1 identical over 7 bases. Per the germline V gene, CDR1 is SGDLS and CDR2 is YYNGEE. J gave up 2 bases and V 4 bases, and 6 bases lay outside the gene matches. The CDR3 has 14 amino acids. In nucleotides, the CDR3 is TGTGCCAGCAGCCGGAAGGGGGCCCCCTACGAGCAGTACTTC. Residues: CASSRKGAPYEQYF.

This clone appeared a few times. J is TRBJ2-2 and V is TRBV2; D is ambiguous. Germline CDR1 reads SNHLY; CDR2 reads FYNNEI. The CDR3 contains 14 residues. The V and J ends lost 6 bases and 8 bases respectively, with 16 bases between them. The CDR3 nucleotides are TGTGCCAGCAGCGACCGGTTCGAGGCGGGGGAGCTGTTTTTT. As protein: CASSDRFEAGELFF.

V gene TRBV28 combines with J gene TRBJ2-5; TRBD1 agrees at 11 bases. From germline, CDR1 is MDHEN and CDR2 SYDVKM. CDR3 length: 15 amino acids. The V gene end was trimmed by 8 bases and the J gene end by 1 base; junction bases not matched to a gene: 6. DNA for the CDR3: TGTGCCAGCCAAGGGACAGGGGGACCCCAAGAGACCCAGTACTTC. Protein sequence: CASQGTGGPQETQYF.

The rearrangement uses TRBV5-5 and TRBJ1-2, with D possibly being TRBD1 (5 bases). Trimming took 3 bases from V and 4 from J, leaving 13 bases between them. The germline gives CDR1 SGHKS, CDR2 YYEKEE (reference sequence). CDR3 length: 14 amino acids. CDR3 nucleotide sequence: TGTGCCAGCAGCTCCCAGGGTAGCGGCTATGGCTACACCTTC. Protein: CASSSQGSGYGYTF.

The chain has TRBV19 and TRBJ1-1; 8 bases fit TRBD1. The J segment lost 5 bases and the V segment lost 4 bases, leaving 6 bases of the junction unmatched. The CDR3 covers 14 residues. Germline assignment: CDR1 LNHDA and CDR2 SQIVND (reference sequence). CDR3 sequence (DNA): TGTGCCAGTAGTAAAGGACAGGGAGTGACTGAAGCTTTCTTT. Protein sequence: CASSKGQGVTEAFF.

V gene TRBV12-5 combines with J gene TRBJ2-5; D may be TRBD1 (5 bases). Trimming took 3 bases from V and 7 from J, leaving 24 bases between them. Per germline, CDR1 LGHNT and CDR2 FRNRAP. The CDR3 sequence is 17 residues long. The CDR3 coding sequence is TGTGCTAGTGGTTTACTTAGAGAGACAGTCGCACAATCGACCCAGTACTTC. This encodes CASGLLRETVAQSTQYF. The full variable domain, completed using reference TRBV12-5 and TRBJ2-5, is DARVTQTPRHKVTEMGQEVTMRCQPILGHNTVFWYRQTMMQGLELLAYFRNRAPLDDSGMPKDRFSAEMPDATLATLKIQPSEPRDSAVYFCASGLLRETVAQSTQYFGPGTRLLVL.

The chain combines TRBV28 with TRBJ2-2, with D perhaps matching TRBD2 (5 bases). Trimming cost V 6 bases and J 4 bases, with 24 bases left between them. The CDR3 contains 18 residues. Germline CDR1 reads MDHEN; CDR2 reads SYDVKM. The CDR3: CASSQNPVLEVSTGELFF. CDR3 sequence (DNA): TGTGCCAGCAGCCAGAATCCCGTACTAGAGGTTTCCACCGGGGAGCTGTTTTTT.

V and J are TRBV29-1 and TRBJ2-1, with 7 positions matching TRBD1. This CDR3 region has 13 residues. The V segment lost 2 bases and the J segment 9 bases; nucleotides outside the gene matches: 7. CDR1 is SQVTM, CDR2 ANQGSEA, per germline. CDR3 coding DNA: TGCAGCGTTGAATTCACAGGGGCGGGTGAGCAGTTCTTC. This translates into CSVEFTGAGEQFF.

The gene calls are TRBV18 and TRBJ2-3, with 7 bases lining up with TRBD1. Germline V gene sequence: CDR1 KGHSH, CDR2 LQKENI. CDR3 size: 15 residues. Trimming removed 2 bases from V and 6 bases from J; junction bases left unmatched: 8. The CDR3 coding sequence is TGTGCCAGCTCACCAAGGGACAGTTCATTGGATACGCAGTATTTT. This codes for CASSPRDSSLDTQYF.

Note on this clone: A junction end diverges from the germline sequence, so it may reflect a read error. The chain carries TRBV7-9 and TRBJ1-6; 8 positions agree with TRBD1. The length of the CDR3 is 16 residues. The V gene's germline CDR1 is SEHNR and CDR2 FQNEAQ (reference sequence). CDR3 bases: TGTTCCAGCAGCTTATTAAGGAGACAGGGGAATTCACCCCTCCACTTT. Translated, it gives CSSSLLRRQGNSPLHF.

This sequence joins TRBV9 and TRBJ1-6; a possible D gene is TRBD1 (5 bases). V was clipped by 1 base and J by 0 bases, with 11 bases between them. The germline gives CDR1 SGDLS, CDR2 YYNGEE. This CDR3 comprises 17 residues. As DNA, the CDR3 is TGTGCCAGCAGCGTATCGGGGGAGAGCTCCTATAATTCACCCCTCCACTTT. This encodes CASSVSGESSYNSPLHF.

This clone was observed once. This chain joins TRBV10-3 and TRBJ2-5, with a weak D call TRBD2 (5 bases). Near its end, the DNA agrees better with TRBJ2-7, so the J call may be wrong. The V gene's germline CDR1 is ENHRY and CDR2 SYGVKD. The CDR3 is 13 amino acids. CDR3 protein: CAISDSTGYEQYF. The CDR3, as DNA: TGTGCCATCAGTGACTCGACGGGGTACGAGCAGTACTTC.

The DNA for the CDR3 is TGTGCCAGCAGCGCCCAGGGGGTCGGGGGCTACACCTTC. This gives the protein CASSAQGVGGYTF. The rearrangement links TRBV7-2 to TRBJ1-2; 7 nucleotides match TRBD1. The germline gives CDR1 SGHTA, CDR2 FQGNSA. The trim removed 5 bases at V and 8 bases at J, leaving 8 bases unmatched. CDR3 length: 13 amino acids.

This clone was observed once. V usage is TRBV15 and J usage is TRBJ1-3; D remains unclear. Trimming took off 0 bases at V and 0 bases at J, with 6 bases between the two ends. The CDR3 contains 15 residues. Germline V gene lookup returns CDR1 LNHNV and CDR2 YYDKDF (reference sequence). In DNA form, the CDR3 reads TGTGCCACCAGCAGAGAGAGTTTCTCTGGAAACACCATATATTTT. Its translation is CATSRESFSGNTIYF.

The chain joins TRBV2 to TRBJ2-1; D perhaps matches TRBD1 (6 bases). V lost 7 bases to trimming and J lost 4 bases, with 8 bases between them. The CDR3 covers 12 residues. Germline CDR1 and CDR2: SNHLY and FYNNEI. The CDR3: CASKDSYNEQFF. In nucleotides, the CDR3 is TGTGCCAGCAAGGACAGTTACAATGAGCAGTTCTTC.

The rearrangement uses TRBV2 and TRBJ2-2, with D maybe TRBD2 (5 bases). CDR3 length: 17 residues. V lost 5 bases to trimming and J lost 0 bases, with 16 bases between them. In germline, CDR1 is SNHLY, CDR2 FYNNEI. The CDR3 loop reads CASSSTQERPNTGELFF. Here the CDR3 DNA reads TGTGCCAGCAGTTCTACGCAGGAGCGGCCGAACACCGGGGAGCTGTTTTTT.

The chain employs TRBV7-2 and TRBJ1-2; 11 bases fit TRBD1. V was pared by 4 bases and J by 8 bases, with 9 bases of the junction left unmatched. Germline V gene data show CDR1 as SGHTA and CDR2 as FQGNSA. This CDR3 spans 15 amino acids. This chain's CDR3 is CASSWSVDRGPGYTF. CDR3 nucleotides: TGTGCCAGCAGCTGGAGTGTGGACAGGGGGCCAGGCTACACCTTC.

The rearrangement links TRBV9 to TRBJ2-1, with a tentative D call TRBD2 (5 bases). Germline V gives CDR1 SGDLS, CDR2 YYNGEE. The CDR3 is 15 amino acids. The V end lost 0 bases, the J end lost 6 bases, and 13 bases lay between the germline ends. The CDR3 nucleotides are TGTGCCAGCAGCGTAGGTACGGGGAACATCAATGAGCAGTTCTTC. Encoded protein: CASSVGTGNINEQFF.

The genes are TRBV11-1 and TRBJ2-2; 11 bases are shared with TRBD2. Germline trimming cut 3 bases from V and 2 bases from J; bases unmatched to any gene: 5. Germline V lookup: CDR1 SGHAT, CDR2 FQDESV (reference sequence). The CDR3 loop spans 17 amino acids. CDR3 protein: CASSFPSGRPNTGELFF. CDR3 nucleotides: TGTGCCAGCAGCTTTCCTAGCGGGAGGCCTAACACCGGGGAGCTGTTTTTT.

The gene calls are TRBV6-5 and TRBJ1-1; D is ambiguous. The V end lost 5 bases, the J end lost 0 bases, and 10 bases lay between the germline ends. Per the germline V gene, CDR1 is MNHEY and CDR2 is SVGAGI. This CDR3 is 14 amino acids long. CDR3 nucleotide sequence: TGTGCCAGCAGTGCGGCTCGGATGAACACTGAAGCTTTCTTT. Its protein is CASSAARMNTEAFF.

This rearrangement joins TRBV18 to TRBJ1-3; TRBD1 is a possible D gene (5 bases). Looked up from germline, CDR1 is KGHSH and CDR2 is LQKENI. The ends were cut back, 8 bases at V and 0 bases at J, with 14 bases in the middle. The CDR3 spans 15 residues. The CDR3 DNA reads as TGTGCCAGCCAGCAGACAGCGTCCTCTGGAAACACCATATATTTT. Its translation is CASQQTASSGNTIYF.